The 17 T cell receptor beta chains in this list originate from one sample, sequenced in a study of T cell responses to AZD1222 COVID-19 vaccine. Produced via immunoSEQ multiplex PCR; TCRdb's table is partial and in-frame only. The data contain about 120,000 clones, about 89% of them seen just once; the ten biggest clones take up over 5%. Sequenced here: peripheral blood, sampled on day 0 of AZD1222 vaccination. The receptors originated from an adult in good health.

The chain couples TRBV6-5 to TRBJ2-7; D not certain. There are 14 residues in the CDR3. Deletions cut 8 bases from V and 5 bases from J, with 19 bases between. CDR1 is MNHEY and CDR2 is SVGAGI in the germline V gene. The CDR3 region is CASGPRLVAHEQYF. CDR3 DNA: TGTGCCAGCGGTCCCCGGTTGGTCGCCCACGAGCAGTACTTC.

This chain connects TRBV9 to TRBJ2-1; no reliable D call. This CDR3 is 14 amino acids long. V dropped 3 bases and J dropped 4 bases, with 11 bases sitting between them. The germline CDR1 and CDR2 sequences are SGDLS and YYNGEE. The CDR3 loop is CASSAATLYNEQFF. The DNA for the CDR3 is TGTGCCAGCAGCGCCGCCACCTTATACAATGAGCAGTTCTTC.

This clone was counted a few times. The V and J genes are TRBV7-8 and TRBJ1-2; D not resolved. V shed 3 bases and J shed 3 bases, with 8 bases lying between them. Germline CDR1 SGHVS, CDR2 FQNEAQ. This CDR3 comprises 13 residues. CDR3 loop: CASSFRTDYGYTF. The CDR3 nucleotides are TGTGCCAGCAGCTTTCGGACCGACTATGGCTACACCTTC.

The chain uses TRBV5-5 and TRBJ2-1; 9 bases are shared with TRBD2. Germline values: CDR1 SGHKS, CDR2 YYEKEE (reference sequence). This CDR3 spans 13 amino acids. Trimming at V came to 4 bases and at J to 10 bases, leaving 6 bases not matched to a gene. The DNA for the CDR3 is TGTGCCAGCAGCCTGCGAGGACTAGCGGAGCAGTTCTTC. It specifies CASSLRGLAEQFF.

This chain connects TRBV5-1 to TRBJ1-1; 9 bases fit TRBD1. Germline-derived CDR1 and CDR2 are SGHRS and YFSETQ. The CDR3 has 13 residues. J lost 5 bases, V lost 4 bases, and 3 bases had no gene match. The CDR3 spells CASSQTGGTEAFF. For the CDR3, the DNA is TGCGCCAGCAGCCAGACAGGGGGTACTGAAGCTTTCTTT.

CDR3: CASSPTSNYGYTF. DNA of the CDR3: TGTGCCAGCAGCCCGACGTCTAACTATGGCTACACCTTC. This chain joins TRBV12-3 or TRBV12-4 and TRBJ1-2; D not resolved. Trimming took off 6 bases at V and 0 bases at J, with 8 bases between the two ends. The CDR3 covers 13 residues.

The rearrangement links TRBV12-3 or TRBV12-4 to TRBJ2-2; D might be TRBD2 (5 bases). CDR3 length equals 13 residues. Between the trimmed V and J ends, which lost 7 bases and 3 bases, there was a span of 9 bases. The CDR3, as DNA: TGTGCCAGCAACCCGGACTACACCGGGGAGCTGTTTTTT. Translation: CASNPDYTGELFF.

This clone showed up just a few times. A read error may account for a junction end that differs from germline. The V gene is TRBV19, the J gene TRBJ2-7, with TRBD1 matching 8 bases. The germline CDR1 and CDR2 sequences are LNHDA and SQIVND (reference sequence). This CDR3 contains 12 residues. The CDR3 here is CASGDRPSERYF. DNA of the CDR3: TGTGCCAGTGGGGACAGGCCCAGCGAGCGGTACTTC.

This clone was counted a single time. The chain links TRBV19 to TRBJ2-6; D may correspond to TRBD1 or TRBD2 (5 bases each). V was clipped by 3 bases and J by 12 bases, with 12 bases between them. From germline, CDR1 is LNHDA and CDR2 SQIVND (reference sequence). The CDR3 covers 13 residues. This CDR3 is CASSMTGDGVLTF. DNA of the CDR3: TGTGCCAGTAGTATGACCGGGGACGGCGTCCTGACTTTC.

This clone was recorded a few times. The chain has TRBV11-2 and TRBJ1-6; D not resolved. V lost 2 bases to trimming and J lost 4 bases, with 3 bases between them. The germline gives CDR1 SGHAT, CDR2 FQNNGV. CDR3 length: 13 amino acids. CDR3 sequence (DNA): TGTGCCAGCAGCTTAAGGTATAATTCACCCCTCCACTTT. Translated, it gives CASSLRYNSPLHF.

This clone has just one count. This chain connects TRBV2 to TRBJ2-7; D remains ambiguous. The CDR3 is made up of 14 amino acids. In germline, CDR1 is SNHLY, CDR2 FYNNEI. Trimming cost V 11 bases and J 5 bases, with 22 bases left between them. The CDR3 here is CASAEVGLMDEQYF. DNA of the CDR3: TGTGCCTCCGCCGAGGTGGGTTTAATGGACGAGCAGTACTTC. The complete variable domain, with remaining parts taken from reference TRBV2 and TRBJ2-7, reads EPEVTQTPSHQVTQMGQEVILRCVPISNHLYFYWYRQILGQKVEFLVSFYNNEISEKSEIFDDQFSVERPDGSNFTLKIRSTKLEDSAMYFCASAEVGLMDEQYFGPGTRLTVT.

The chain carries TRBV5-1 and TRBJ1-5, with D hard to call. V shed 2 bases and J shed 7 bases, with 7 bases lying between them. The CDR3 is made up of 12 amino acids. Looked up from germline, CDR1 is SGHRS and CDR2 is YFSETQ. CDR3 amino acids: CASSFRRQPQHF. The CDR3 DNA reads TGCGCCAGCAGCTTCAGACGACAGCCCCAGCATTTT.

This clone was seen more than once but under ten times. This sequence joins TRBV7-8 and TRBJ1-1; D unclear. V was cut by 5 bases and J by 6 bases, with 10 bases left in between. Germline V gives CDR1 SGHVS, CDR2 FQNEAQ. This CDR3 is built from 12 residues. As DNA, the CDR3 is TGTGCCAGCAGCCCGGGGAATCCTGAAGCTTTCTTT. Its translation is CASSPGNPEAFF.

V and J are TRBV6-2 or TRBV6-3 and TRBJ1-5; no definite D call. The germline gives CDR1 MNHEY, CDR2 SVGEGT. V shed 2 bases and J shed 4 bases, with 9 bases lying between them. This CDR3 has 14 amino acids. CDR3: CASSYEQTNQPQHF. CDR3 coding DNA: TGTGCCAGCAGTTACGAACAGACTAATCAGCCCCAGCATTTT.

This clone has only a few counts. This chain joins TRBV5-1 and TRBJ1-3; 7 positions match TRBD1. This CDR3 contains 18 residues. Trimming at V came to 4 bases and at J to 0 bases, leaving 13 bases not matched to a gene. Germline V gives CDR1 SGHRS, CDR2 YFSETQ. This CDR3 reads CASSQPLTGVTSGNTIYF. The CDR3 DNA reads TGCGCCAGCAGCCAACCATTAACAGGGGTAACCTCTGGAAACACCATATATTTT.

V is TRBV15 and J is TRBJ2-1, with unresolved D. The germline V gene encodes CDR1 LNHNV and CDR2 YYDKDF (reference sequence). The CDR3 spans 17 residues. The V and J ends lost 0 bases and 4 bases respectively, with 16 bases between them. This chain's CDR3 is CATSRESPYTEYNEQFF. CDR3 nucleotide sequence: TGTGCCACCAGCAGAGAATCCCCATACACAGAATACAATGAGCAGTTCTTC.

This sequence joins TRBV7-2 and TRBJ2-7, with a possible D match to TRBD1 (6 bases). The germline V gene encodes CDR1 SGHTA and CDR2 FQGNSA. V dropped 5 bases and J dropped 3 bases, with 17 bases sitting between them. The CDR3 is 15 residues long. The CDR3 coding sequence is TGTGCCAGCAGCCCCACACAGGGAATTTTCTACGAGCAGTACTTC. Translated, it gives CASSPTQGIFYEQYF.